What follows are 9 T cell receptor beta chains derived from one specimen sequenced in a study of early T cells in non-severe SARS-CoV-2 infection. A single record per CDR3 protein comes from TCRdb applying MiXCR to the 5' RACE reads. The profile shows 60,000 to 75,000 distinct CDR3 sequences, over 10% of them singletons. The sample was whole blood, taken at baseline. The receptors here all came from an adult who was a healthcare worker with PCR-confirmed SARS-CoV-2 infection or an uninfected control (not recorded which).

The chain's CDR3 is CSAYLTYNEQFF. Here the CDR3 DNA reads TGCAGCGCGTACCTGACCTACAATGAGCAGTTCTTC. This chain uses TRBV29-1 with TRBJ2-1; D call uncertain. CDR1 SQVTM and CDR2 ANQGSEA come from the germline V gene. V shed 7 bases and J shed 2 bases, with 9 bases lying between them. CDR3 length: 12 amino acids.

This clonotype showed up many times. This chain links TRBV2 with TRBJ2-4; 7 bases are shared with TRBD2. The CDR3 length is 17 residues. With 3 bases clipped from V and 2 bases from J, the junction kept 10 bases outside the gene matches. CDR1 is SNHLY and CDR2 is FYNNEI in the germline V gene. CDR3: CASSDFWGGSTKNIQYF. The CDR3 DNA reads TGTGCCAGCAGTGACTTCTGGGGGGGTTCTACCAAAAACATTCAGTACTTC.

The rearrangement links TRBV4-1 to TRBJ2-5; D unresolved. Trimming removed 2 bases from V and 5 bases from J, with 12 bases in between. CDR1 and CDR2 (germline): MGHRA, YSYEKL. The CDR3 length is 14 residues. CDR3 in DNA: TGCGCCAGCAGCCAATCACCGTTGGGGGAGACCCAGTACTTC. Encoded protein: CASSQSPLGETQYF.

This clonotype was observed a few times. V and J are TRBV27 and TRBJ1-6; 7 positions agree with TRBD1. The CDR3 covers 15 residues. Germline V gene lookup returns CDR1 MNHEY and CDR2 SMNVEV (reference sequence). J was trimmed by 5 bases and V by 8 bases; bases with no gene match: 9. The CDR3 protein is CASGRGGKNNSPLHF. CDR3 nucleotides: TGTGCCAGCGGTAGAGGGGGCAAAAATAATTCACCCCTCCACTTT.

V and J are TRBV29-1 and TRBJ1-2; D call uncertain. Trimming took 6 bases from V and 8 from J, leaving 19 bases between them. This CDR3 spans 13 amino acids. The V gene's germline CDR1 is SQVTM and CDR2 ANQGSEA. CDR3 DNA sequence: TGCAGCGTCGGCAGATCGGCCGGTGAGGGCTACACCTTC. Translating gives CSVGRSAGEGYTF.

In this sample, this clonotype turned up many times. The chain couples TRBV20-1 to TRBJ2-7, with 14 bases matching TRBD2. Germline V gene sequence: CDR1 DFQATT, CDR2 SNEGSKA (reference sequence). Trimming at V came to 5 bases and at J to 7 bases, leaving 7 bases not matched to a gene. This CDR3 spans 14 amino acids. The CDR3 reads CSASGTSGRHEQYF. CDR3 coding DNA: TGCAGTGCTTCTGGGACTAGCGGGAGACATGAGCAGTACTTC.

In regard to this clonotype: The junction departs from the called germline gene at one end, perhaps through a read error. As DNA, the CDR3 is TGCAGTGCTAGCCTCAGGGCTTACGAGCAGTACTTT. Translated, it gives CSASLRAYEQYF. V gene TRBV20-1 combines with J gene TRBJ2-7; weak D call: TRBD1 (5 bases). The length of the CDR3 is 12 residues. Germline V CDR1 and CDR2: DFQATT, SNEGSKA (reference sequence).

This clonotype has only a few counts. The rearrangement uses TRBV5-1 and TRBJ2-7; D is unresolved. Trimming shortened V by 4 bases and J by 2 bases, and 7 bases separated the two germline ends. CDR1 and CDR2 from the germline V gene are SGHRS and YFSETQ. The CDR3 extends over 12 amino acids. In DNA, the CDR3 is TGCGCCAGCAGCCCCCAACCCTACGAGCAGTACTTC. Its translation: CASSPQPYEQYF. The variable domain in full, completed from reference TRBV5-1 and TRBJ2-7, reads KAGVTQTPRYLIKTRGQQVTLSCSPISGHRSVSWYQQTPGQGLQFLFEYFSETQRNKGNFPGRFSGRQFSNSRSEMNVSTLELGDSALYLCASSPQPYEQYFGPGTRLTVT.

Here the CDR3 DNA reads TGTGCCAGCAGCTTAGGCGCAGGTAGGGAGCAGTACTTC. Amino acids: CASSLGAGREQYF. The chain links TRBV7-9 to TRBJ2-7; D remains ambiguous. The V gene's germline CDR1 is SEHNR and CDR2 FQNEAQ (reference sequence). V was cut by 1 base and J by 7 bases, with 11 bases left in between. The CDR3 is made up of 13 amino acids.